A single TCR beta chain is shown here with its context. The antigen this receptor binds is unknown. No base-level quality is on record; no much larger clone is a single base apart. In total, 500 to 700 healthy bone marrow donors made up the cohort. At the time of sampling, every cohort member was nominally healthy, though immune exposures that went unrecorded were likely present. The donor was CMV seropositive and was included in the group of 250 to 300 seropositive cohort members. Every donor gave a peripheral blood sample, and the peripheral blood mononuclear cells from that sample were used for TCR beta sequencing. Genomic DNA extraction from the blood cell samples was performed with the Qiagen DNeasy Blood Extraction Kit. The germline V gene (reference sequence) provides CDR1 MNHEY and CDR2 SMNVEV. A distance of 26 bases separates the germline ends of V and J, which lose 2 bases and 4 bases respectively. The CDR3 sequence holds 19 residues, the cysteine and phenylalanine included. CDR3 DNA is the only sequence kept; it has 57 bases, read in frame from the first base.

The data were obtained in a study of cytomegalovirus exposure and HLA in healthy donors (dated by TCRdb to 2016 to 2017). Regarding the complete study: According to an earlier analysis of a few hundred of the donors, 150 million to 200 million T cells yielded 95 million to 140 million unique TCR beta sequences and about 300 Gb of sequence data. An early release that covered fewer than 750 HLA-typed donors contained about 290 gigabases of sequencing data and 85 million to 100 million unique TCR sequences. The genetic ancestry cluster associated with self-reported Caucasian donors included around four fifths of the approximately 400 genotyped donors. The study was designed to test whether signatures of past pathogen exposure could be identified by cataloging public T cell receptors. The study used immunosequencing to profile the T cell repertoires of more than 650 subjects and linked those repertoires to cytomegalovirus serostatus. Besides the first cohort of 500 to 700 subjects, a separate validation cohort made up of some 110 different subjects was used. To predict cytomegalovirus infection status, the study brought together high-throughput TCR immunosequencing, statistical association of individual TCRs with disease status, and machine learning. In a later analysis, previously published TCR beta repertoires from about 670 donors were re-analyzed and high-resolution HLA genotyping was added so that TCR occurrence patterns could be studied. Rather than drawing on any new phenotypic data, the later analysis identified candidate immune exposures from TCR beta sequences and the way those sequences occurred across donors. In an earlier analysis of several hundred of the donors, high-throughput TCR beta sequencing was used to judge whether each TCR beta V gene segment behaved as functional or pseudogenic. Donor age, sex, ethnicity and CMV serostatus were collected together with the repertoire data. A later genetic analysis took genome-wide SNP genotypes for about 65% of the 666 donors and used that subset as a discovery cohort. All discovery cohort repertoires had been generated on a single sequencing platform. HLA typing covered class I and class II loci at four-digit resolution. Typing coverage varied by locus: roughly 620-640 donors for A, B, C, DRB1 and DQB1; approximately 500 for DQA1; more than 600 for DPA1; about 450 for DPB1. Roughly five DR-DQ haplotypes were treated as single units for association and clustering because of strong linkage in the cohort. Among about 400 genotyped donors of the cohort, an average of about 220,000 unique TCR beta nucleotide sequences was sequenced per donor, of which 15% to 20% were non-productive. Findings and caveats that apply to the study as a whole: An earlier analysis of approximately 590 of the donors showed that most TCR beta V segments appeared in productive rearrangements either about 90% or about 30% of the time, which broadly matched IMGT annotations. In a later genetic analysis, fewer N-insertions in productive TCRs were reported among donors in an Asian-associated ancestry cluster than the approximately 670-donor mean. Specific HLA alleles were associated with 15,000 to 20,000 TCR beta sequences at a false discovery rate of 0.05 in a later analysis. Roughly uniform sequencing depth across donors was assumed in presence/absence analyses, although this assumption may not hold. A total of roughly 160 TCR beta chains were listed by the study as associated with cytomegalovirus. In a later analysis, HLA-associated TCR beta chains were found to be more clonally expanded and to have lower generation probabilities than equally common non-associated chains. Most TCR sequences were seen in very few donors, while some public TCRs were found in many individuals. According to a later analysis, parvovirus B19, influenza, CMV and Epstein-Barr virus appeared linked to several top co-occurrence clusters. In a later analysis, TCR association rates were found to vary across HLA loci, with the most associated TCRs seen for DRB1 alleles and the fewest for HLA-C alleles. In vitro tests confirmed that three of the cytomegalovirus-associated TCR beta chains recognize cytomegalovirus antigens. Linkage disequilibrium might explain the correlated functional status among segregating V segments, but an unknown experimental factor could not be excluded. Roughly 15 rarely observed V segments, including chromosome 9 orphons, were excluded from the earlier analysis of approximately 600 of the donors because counts were too low. The sequencing pipeline was judged likely to have produced a cluster of highly shared sequence variants as a technical artifact. Cytomegalovirus status was reported to be diagnosed by the classifier with high specificity and sensitivity in both the original and validation cohorts. Only TCR beta chains were sequenced in this cohort, and the absence of alpha or paired-chain data limited detectable features. According to the authors, the approach could potentially be generalized to other disease states and immunological phenotypes. CMV serostatus was the only immune exposure information available for the cohort. A later genetic analysis associated a missense DCLRE1C variant with V-gene and J-gene trimming of TCR beta chains, and an independent cohort replicated the association. Because HLA typing was unavailable for some donors at each locus, only the typed subset was used in association tests. Strong co-occurrence of HLA alleles, especially DR and DQ, made assigning TCR associations to individual alleles difficult. Some IMGT-functional V segments, including TRBV6-2 and TRBV6-3, could not be distinguished by the 87-base-pair reads and were therefore excluded. In a later analysis, most CMV-associated TCR beta chains were found to appear HLA-restricted, with HLA associations seemingly driven largely by CMV exposure. A further reported finding was that TCR beta sequences accurately predicted the HLA-A and HLA-B alleles for most subjects in the first cohort.

The library was obtained by the immunoSEQ multiplex PCR assay. For the multiplex PCR, a mixture combining 60 forward primers for TCR Vbeta segments and 13 reverse primers for TCR Jbeta segments was used. Amplification of the CDR3 region of rearranged TCR beta genes was performed with a multiplex PCR assay on genomic DNA. Amplified TCR beta libraries were sequenced as 87-base-pair reads on the Illumina HiSeq System. As for the original processing: Across the 500 to 700 repertoires, a later analysis counted 75 million to 90 million unique TCR beta chains, roughly 11 million of which were shared by at least two donors. A nearest-neighbor algorithm error-corrected the raw reads and collapsed the reads into unique sequences, merging closely related sequences to remove PCR and sequencing errors. CDR3 sequences were aligned to IMGT reference sequences to assign V, D and J gene segments. For a sequence to be retained, at least a six-nucleotide match to both a V gene segment and a J gene segment was required. A rearrangement counted as productive if the CDR3 had no stop codons and remained in frame with V and J, and every other rearrangement counted as non-productive. Following IMGT convention, CDR3 was defined as the stretch from the second conserved V-encoded cysteine to the conserved J-encoded phenylalanine. Sequences without an unambiguous match to a single V gene segment were excluded from the earlier analysis of about 630 of the donors. An earlier analysis of 587 of the donors classified V segments as functional when productive rearrangements were above 56.7% and as segregating when the standard deviation between donors was above 5%. A statistical classification framework was built for diagnosing cytomegalovirus status from the catalog of TCR beta chain sequences. In a later analysis, V and J genes were assigned by comparing TCR nucleotide sequences against IMGT/GENE-DB human TR gene sequences. Using the TCRdist pipeline, a later analysis assigned CDR3 sequences along with most-parsimonious VDJ recombination scenarios. A later analysis defined each TCR beta chain by its CDR3 amino acid sequence plus V-gene family, and excluded reads lacking a unique V-gene family. In a later analysis, some 600 highly shared, low-generation-probability nucleotide sequences were removed to address suspected cross-contamination and a sequencing artifact. In a later analysis, a clonal expansion index for each public chain was calculated from normalized within-repertoire ranks of inferred template counts. Generation probabilities in a later analysis came from a VDJ recombination model fitted to out-of-frame rearrangements, and those results were checked against IGoR. In a later analysis, TCR-TCR, TCR-HLA and TCR-CMV co-occurrence was scored with hypergeometric tests, and a repertoire-size bias correction was applied to TCR pairs. False discovery rates were estimated in a later analysis by permuting HLA or CMV assignments 20 times. A later analysis grouped co-occurring TCRs with DBSCAN, adding TCRdist sequence similarity when clustering within HLA-allele-positive subsets. Repertoires with fewer than 30,000 or more than 120,000 public chains were left out of co-occurrence clustering, as were about five repertoires with anomalous nucleotide sharing. Imported from immuneACCESS, the table was reduced by TCRdb to in-frame sequences with V and J called. These copies leave out some clones; in studies compared against another copy, an unresolved V gene accounts for under half, and the cause of the remainder is not known. That table is the source of V, J and clone size, and D and trimming were worked out from the DNA. A total of about 62,000 clones appear in this sample, over 70% of them only once. The ten top clones hold about 7.8% of the sample.

The chain joins TRBV27 to TRBJ1-1; the D gene is perhaps TRBD1, on 6 matching bases. This receptor was identified in a man between 60 and 75 years old in good health and CMV-seropositive. Input material: PBMCs. The sequenced DNA is TGTGCCAGCAGTTTACCTCCTGGACAGTTTGCAAACCCGGGCACTGAAGCTTTCTTT. Its protein product is CASSLPPGQFANPGTEAFF.